The 26 T cell receptor beta chains below come from one sample, sequenced in a study of T-cell memory formation after mild COVID-19. TCRdb passed the 5' RACE reads through MiXCR, listing each CDR3 protein once. The table records about 400,000 distinct CDR3 sequences, approximately 16% of them present only once. The sequencing input was PBMCs or a T cell subset sorted from them (not recorded which). The origin of the receptors is a man between 18 and 35 years old who had mild COVID-19 (a few samples of this study predate the infection). Cell type and time point are not known.

The chain recombines TRBV29-1 with TRBJ2-1, with 8 bases matching TRBD2. This CDR3 has 15 residues. V shed 4 bases and J 2 bases; nucleotides not matched to a gene: 7. Germline values: CDR1 SQVTM, CDR2 ANQGSEA. Written as DNA, the CDR3 is TGCAGCGTTGCACTAGCGGAGGGGACCTACAATGAGCAGTTCTTC. It encodes CSVALAEGTYNEQFF.

This clonotype was found a few times. V usage is TRBV25-1 and J usage is TRBJ2-1; 7 bases fit TRBD1. This CDR3 comprises 13 residues. CDR1 MGHDK and CDR2 SYGVNS come from the germline V gene. V trimming: 3 bases; J trimming: 5 bases; junction bases outside the gene matches: 1. CDR3 sequence reads: CASSEDRNNEQFF. CDR3 in DNA: TGTGCCAGCAGTGAGGACAGGAACAATGAGCAGTTCTTC.

The chain couples TRBV3-1 to TRBJ2-1, with D uncertain. V lost 0 bases and J lost 7, with 16 bases in between. The length of the CDR3 is 16 residues. Germline V gene data show CDR1 as LGHDT and CDR2 as YNNKEL (reference sequence). Here the CDR3 reads CASSQDLPLINNEQFF. The CDR3 DNA is TGTGCCAGCAGCCAAGATCTTCCACTTATCAATAATGAGCAGTTCTTC.

This clonotype has at least ten counts. The chain recombines TRBV4-3 with TRBJ2-3; either TRBD1 or TRBD2 may supply D (6 bases each). V was pared by 1 base and J by 2 bases, with 10 bases between. Germline V gene sequence: CDR1 LGHNA, CDR2 YSLEER. This CDR3 is built from 15 residues. The CDR3 nucleotides are TGCGCCAGCAGCCAAGCAAGGGGGGCCACAGATACGCAGTATTTT. Protein: CASSQARGATDTQYF.

This clonotype was seen a handful of times. The chain carries TRBV2 and TRBJ2-5; D tentatively fits TRBD1 or TRBD2 (6 bases each). Trimming left V 4 bases short and J 0 bases short, with 9 bases between. Germline V gives CDR1 SNHLY, CDR2 FYNNEI. The CDR3 has 14 amino acids. CDR3: CASSAGADQETQYF. The CDR3 DNA follows: TGTGCCAGCAGTGCGGGGGCGGACCAAGAGACCCAGTACTTC.

This clonotype was seen more than once but under ten times. The chain employs TRBV5-5 and TRBJ2-7, with 12 positions matching TRBD2. The CDR3 loop spans 12 amino acids. Germline V lookup: CDR1 SGHKS, CDR2 YYEKEE (reference sequence). Losses at the gene ends were 6 bases for V and 6 bases for J; bases not matched to a gene: 1. The DNA of the CDR3 is TGTGCCAGCAAACTAGCGGGGGGCGAGCAGTACGTC. It encodes CASKLAGGEQYV.

The chain couples TRBV12-3 or TRBV12-4 to TRBJ1-2, with a tentative D call TRBD1 (5 bases). V was shortened by 6 bases and J by 6 bases, with 11 bases between the two germline ends. The CDR3 totals 12 residues. The CDR3 DNA reads as TGTGCCAGCAGGTCCAGGGTAGATGGCTACACCTTC. Translation gives CASRSRVDGYTF.

This clonotype has a handful of counts. DNA of the CDR3: TGCGCCAGCAGCCCGGGACTAGCGGGGGAGACAGATACGCAGTATTTT. Translation: CASSPGLAGETDTQYF. The chain joins TRBV5-1 to TRBJ2-3, with TRBD2 matching over 14 bases. Trimming took 4 bases from V and 3 from J; bases not matched to a gene: 4. In germline, CDR1 is SGHRS, CDR2 YFSETQ. CDR3 length: 16 amino acids.

This clonotype occurred a few times. The chain has TRBV12-3 or TRBV12-4 and TRBJ2-5, with D perhaps TRBD2 (7 bases). V lost 6 bases and J 3 bases, leaving 20 bases between the germline ends. This CDR3 has 16 amino acids. CDR3 loop: CASSLLPGGLEETQYF. CDR3 coding DNA: TGTGCCAGCAGCCTCCTCCCGGGGGGCCTCGAAGAGACCCAGTACTTC.

The CDR3: CSAEAAGTGANVLTF. The DNA for the CDR3 is TGCAGTGCCGAGGCGGCAGGGACTGGGGCCAACGTCCTGACTTTC. The chain carries TRBV20-1 and TRBJ2-6; possible D gene TRBD1, 5 bases. Germline values: CDR1 DFQATT, CDR2 SNEGSKA (reference sequence). The CDR3 has 15 residues. V was pared by 6 bases and J by 2 bases, with 14 bases between.

The rearrangement joins TRBV7-8 to TRBJ1-2, with D perhaps matching TRBD1 (5 bases). V was clipped by 5 bases and J by 7 bases, with 14 bases between them. The CDR3 sequence is 13 residues long. CDR1 is SGHVS and CDR2 is FQNEAQ in the germline V gene. The CDR3, as DNA: TGTGCCAGCAGCCTAGATAGGGGCAGTGGCTACACCTTC. Its protein product is CASSLDRGSGYTF.

The chain couples TRBV5-1 to TRBJ2-5; D could derive from TRBD1 or TRBD2 (6 bases each). The V and J ends lost 0 bases and 7 bases respectively, with 16 bases between them. CDR1 is SGHRS and CDR2 is YFSETQ in the germline V gene. CDR3 length: 15 residues. CDR3 amino acids: CASSLDIRGRGTQYF. DNA of the CDR3: TGCGCCAGCAGCTTGGATATCCGGGGGCGGGGGACCCAGTACTTC.

This clonotype was seen at least ten times. The V gene is TRBV7-2, the J gene TRBJ2-1; 7 nucleotides align to TRBD1. J lost 8 bases, V lost 3 bases, and 7 bases had no gene match. The CDR3 length is 14 residues. Per germline, CDR1 SGHTA and CDR2 FQGNSA. The CDR3 DNA sequence: TGTGCCAGCAGCTTCGGCAGGGGGTATGATGAGCAGTTCTTC. It translates to CASSFGRGYDEQFF.

The V call is TRBV19, the J call TRBJ2-1; TRBD2 matches 9 bases. Germline V gene sequence: CDR1 LNHDA, CDR2 SQIVND (reference sequence). This CDR3 has 16 residues. The V and J ends lost 5 bases and 3 bases, in that order; junction bases with no gene match: 8. This CDR3 reads CASSGGRGGNYNEQFF. The CDR3 nucleotides are TGTGCCAGTAGTGGCGGGAGGGGAGGAAACTACAATGAGCAGTTCTTC.

The J gene is TRBJ2-6, the V gene TRBV28; D is undetermined. With 8 bases removed from V and 2 bases from J, the gap between germline ends came to 16 bases. The CDR3 has 16 residues. Germline CDR1 and CDR2: MDHEN and SYDVKM. CDR3 DNA: TGTGCCAGCTCCGGGTCTCAGAGGCCTGGGGCCAACGTCCTGACTTTC. This translates into CASSGSQRPGANVLTF.

This clonotype was seen only a few times. The chain uses TRBV5-5 and TRBJ1-1, with no clear D. CDR1 SGHKS and CDR2 YYEKEE come from the germline V gene (reference sequence). This CDR3 spans 14 amino acids. Trimming left V 2 bases short and J 2 bases short, with 10 bases between. CDR3 loop: CASSFPPPNTEAFF. Here the CDR3 DNA reads TGTGCCAGCAGCTTCCCTCCGCCCAACACTGAAGCTTTCTTT.

The genes are TRBV11-2 and TRBJ2-3; TRBD2 aligns across 15 bases. Germline CDR1 is SGHAT and CDR2 is FQNNGV. V shed 5 bases, J shed 5 bases, and the junction held 5 bases outside the gene matches. The CDR3 covers 16 residues. The CDR3 here is CASSRTSGGAKDTQYF. In nucleotides, the CDR3 is TGTGCCAGCAGCCGGACTAGCGGGGGGGCGAAAGATACGCAGTATTTT.

The chain uses TRBV6-2 or TRBV6-3 and TRBJ1-3; no clear D. The V gene's germline CDR1 is MNHEY and CDR2 SVGEGT. The germline V and J ends were trimmed by 5 bases and 2 bases, with 16 bases remaining between them. The CDR3 covers 16 residues. CDR3 bases: TGTGCCAGCAGTAACCCCGGTCAGGTCACTGGAAACACCATATATTTT. Translating it yields CASSNPGQVTGNTIYF.

This clonotype was seen many times. The chain combines TRBV3-1 with TRBJ2-2; D is unclear. Per germline, CDR1 LGHDT and CDR2 YNNKEL (reference sequence). CDR3 size: 12 residues. V was pared by 0 bases and J by 4 bases, with 0 bases between. This chain's CDR3 is CASSQDTGELFF. The CDR3 bases are TGTGCCAGCAGCCAAGACACCGGGGAGCTGTTTTTT.

J is TRBJ2-5 and V is TRBV5-6; 7 nucleotides agree with TRBD2. This CDR3 has 16 residues. Germline V gives CDR1 SGHDT, CDR2 YYEEEE. Trimming removed 2 bases from V and 5 bases from J; junction bases left unmatched: 12. This CDR3 reads CASSFGTTRNGETQYF. The CDR3 nucleotides read TGTGCCAGCAGCTTCGGGACTACCCGTAATGGGGAGACCCAGTACTTC. Supplemented by reference TRBV5-6 and TRBJ2-5, the full variable domain reads DAGVTQSPTHLIKTRGQQVTLRCSPKSGHDTVSWYQQALGQGPQFIFQYYEEEERQRGNFPDRFSGHQFPNYSSELNVNALLLGDSALYLCASSFGTTRNGETQYFGPGTRLLVL.

This clonotype was recorded many times. The chain is built from TRBV7-9 and TRBJ1-5; D perhaps matches TRBD1 (6 bases). The CDR3 is 15 amino acids. Germline CDR1 SEHNR, CDR2 FQNEAQ (reference sequence). Trimming removed 3 bases from V and 1 base from J, with 10 bases in between. This CDR3 is CASSLGDISNQPQHF. The CDR3 DNA reads TGTGCCAGCAGCTTGGGGGACATCAGCAATCAGCCCCAGCATTTT.

This clonotype was counted between two and nine times. This rearrangement joins TRBV7-9 to TRBJ2-7; D not resolved. V was trimmed by 1 base and J by 7 bases, leaving 11 bases between them. The germline gives CDR1 SEHNR, CDR2 FQNEAQ (reference sequence). CDR3 length: 13 residues. CDR3 sequence reads: CASSLVLAREQYF. CDR3 bases: TGTGCCAGCAGCTTAGTTTTGGCCCGGGAGCAGTACTTC.

This rearrangement joins TRBV5-1 to TRBJ2-3, with 7 bases matching TRBD2. Germline lookup yields CDR1 SGHRS and CDR2 YFSETQ. After removal of 7 bases from V and 2 bases from J, the junction contained 22 bases not matched to a gene. The CDR3 consists of 19 residues. Here the CDR3 DNA reads TGCGCCAGCGGACCCCCTCTCCTGGGGCCGGGACTACTCACAGATACGCAGTATTTT. Protein: CASGPPLLGPGLLTDTQYF.

This clonotype was found many times. The gene calls are TRBV24-1 and TRBJ2-3; 9 nucleotides match TRBD2. CDR3 size: 17 residues. J gave up 1 base and V 2 bases, and 6 bases lay outside the gene matches. Germline-derived CDR1 and CDR2 are KGHDR and SFDVKD. Written as DNA, the CDR3 is TGTGCCACCAGTGATTCCCGTGCTAGCGGGGGCACAGATACGCAGTATTTT. It encodes CATSDSRASGGTDTQYF.

This clonotype was counted between two and nine times. CDR3 amino acids: CASSLGQGAFEQYV. The CDR3 coding sequence is TGTGCCAGCAGCTTAGGCCAGGGGGCATTTGAGCAGTACGTC. The rearrangement uses TRBV7-2 and TRBJ2-7; 8 bases align to TRBD1. This CDR3 region has 14 residues. V trimming: 1 base; J trimming: 7 bases; junction bases outside the gene matches: 6. Germline CDR1 reads SGHTA; CDR2 reads FQGNSA.

The table lists this clonotype with a few counts. The chain uses TRBV7-8 and TRBJ2-3; 7 positions agree with TRBD2. V shed 6 bases, J shed 0 bases, and the junction held 6 bases outside the gene matches. Germline V gene sequence: CDR1 SGHVS, CDR2 FQNEAQ. CDR3 length: 15 residues. CDR3: CASRPSGVSTDTQYF. As DNA, the CDR3 is TGTGCCAGCAGGCCCAGCGGGGTTAGCACAGATACGCAGTATTTT.